The clone carrying this T cell receptor beta chain occurred many times. What it recognizes is unknown. V was clipped by 2 bases and J by 4 bases, with 11 bases between them. CDR3 length equals 14 residues. In germline, CDR1 is MNHEY, CDR2 SVGAGI. Time point described: longitudinal time-point 2. The unsorted libraries originated from 2 million PBMCs that had been stored at -80 C. Per sequencing run, 15-18 subjects together gave over 170 million TCR-beta sequences. TCRdb processed the 5' RACE reads anew with MiXCR; each CDR3 protein has one entry. There are 81,000 or so distinct CDR3 sequences in the sample; around 14% occur only once, and about 4.6% lies in the top ten. The sample originates from a study of neurological immune-mediated disorders. Findings of the study overall: Multiple sclerosis, the disease with the least TCR clonal expansion, fell below healthy controls, whereas HTLV-1-associated myelopathy showed the most.

The V call is TRBV6-5, the J call TRBJ2-5; TRBD2 might be the D (7 bases). Sequencing input: PBMCs. This receptor was identified in a female donor with HTLV-1-associated myelopathy (HAM/TSP). The DNA of the CDR3 is TGTGCCAGCAGTTACGGACTAGGGGGAGAGACCCAGTACTTC. Its translation: CASSYGLGGETQYF.